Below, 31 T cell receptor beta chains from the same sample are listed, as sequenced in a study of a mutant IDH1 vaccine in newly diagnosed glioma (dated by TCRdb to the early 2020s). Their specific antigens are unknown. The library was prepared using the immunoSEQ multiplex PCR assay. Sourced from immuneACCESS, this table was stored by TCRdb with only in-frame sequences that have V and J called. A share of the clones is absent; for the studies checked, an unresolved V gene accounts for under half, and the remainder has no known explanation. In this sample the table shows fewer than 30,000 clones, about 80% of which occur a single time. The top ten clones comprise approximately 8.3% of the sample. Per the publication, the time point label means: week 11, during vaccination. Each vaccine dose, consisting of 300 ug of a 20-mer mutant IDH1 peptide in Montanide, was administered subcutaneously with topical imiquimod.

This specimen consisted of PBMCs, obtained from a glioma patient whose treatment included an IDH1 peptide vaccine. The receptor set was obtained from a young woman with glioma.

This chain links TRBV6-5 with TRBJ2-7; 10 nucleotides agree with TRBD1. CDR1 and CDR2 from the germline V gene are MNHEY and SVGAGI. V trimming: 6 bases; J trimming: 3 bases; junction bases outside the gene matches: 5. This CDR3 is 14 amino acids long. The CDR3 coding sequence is TGTGCCAGCAGCCCCGGGACAGGGGTCTACGAGCAGTACTTC. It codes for CASSPGTGVYEQYF.

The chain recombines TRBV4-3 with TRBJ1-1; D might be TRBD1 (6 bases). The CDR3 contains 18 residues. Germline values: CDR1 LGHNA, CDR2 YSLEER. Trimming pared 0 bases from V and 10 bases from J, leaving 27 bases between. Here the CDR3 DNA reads TGCGCCAGCAGCCAAGATTACGCAACGGGGGGCTGGAGTTTATCAGCTTTCTTT. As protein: CASSQDYATGGWSLSAFF.

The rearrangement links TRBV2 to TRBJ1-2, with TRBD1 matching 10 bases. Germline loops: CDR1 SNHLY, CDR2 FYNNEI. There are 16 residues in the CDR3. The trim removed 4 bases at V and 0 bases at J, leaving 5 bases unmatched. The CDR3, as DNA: TGTGCCAGCAGTGGACAGGGGGCAGGGGCTAACTATGGCTACACCTTC. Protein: CASSGQGAGANYGYTF. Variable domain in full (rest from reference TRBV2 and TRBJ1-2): EPEVTQTPSHQVTQMGQEVILRCVPISNHLYFYWYRQILGQKVEFLVSFYNNEISEKSEIFDDQFSVERPDGSNFTLKIRSTKLEDSAMYFCASSGQGAGANYGYTFGSGTRLTVV.

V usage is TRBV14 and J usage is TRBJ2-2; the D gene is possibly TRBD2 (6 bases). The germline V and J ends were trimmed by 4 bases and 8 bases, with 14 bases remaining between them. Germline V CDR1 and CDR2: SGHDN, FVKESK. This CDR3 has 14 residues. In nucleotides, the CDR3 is TGTGCCAGCAGCCGGGACTCAGGCCGAGGGGAGCTGTTTTTT. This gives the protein CASSRDSGRGELFF.

The CDR3 reads CASSLAFMTGELFF. CDR3 in DNA: TGTGCCAGCAGCTTAGCGTTCATGACCGGGGAGCTGTTTTTT. This chain links TRBV7-2 with TRBJ2-2; D is unclear. Germline V gene lookup returns CDR1 SGHTA and CDR2 FQGNSA. The V end was cut by 0 bases, the J end by 5 bases, with 7 bases between. The length of the CDR3 is 14 residues.

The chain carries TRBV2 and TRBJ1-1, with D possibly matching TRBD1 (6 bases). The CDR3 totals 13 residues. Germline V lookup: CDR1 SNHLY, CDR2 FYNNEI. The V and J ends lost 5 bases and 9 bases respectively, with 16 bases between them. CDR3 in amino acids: CASSQGTEAKAFF. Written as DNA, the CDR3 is TGTGCCAGCAGTCAGGGGACGGAAGCCAAAGCTTTCTTT.

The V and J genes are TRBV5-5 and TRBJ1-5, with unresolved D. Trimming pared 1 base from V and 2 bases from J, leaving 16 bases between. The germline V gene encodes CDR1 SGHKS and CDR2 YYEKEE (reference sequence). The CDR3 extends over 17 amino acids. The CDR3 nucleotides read TGTGCCAGCAGCTTGTCATTCGTCGGCCAGCGCAATCAGCCCCAGCATTTT. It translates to CASSLSFVGQRNQPQHF.

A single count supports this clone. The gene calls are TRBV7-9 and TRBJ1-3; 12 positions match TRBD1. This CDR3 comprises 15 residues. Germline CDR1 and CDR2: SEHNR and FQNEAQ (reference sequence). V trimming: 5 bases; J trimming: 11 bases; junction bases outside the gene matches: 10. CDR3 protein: CASSAGQGAYAPIYF. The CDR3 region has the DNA TGTGCCAGCAGCGCGGGACAGGGGGCATATGCTCCCATATATTTT. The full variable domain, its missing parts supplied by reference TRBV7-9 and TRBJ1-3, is DTGVSQNPRHKITKRGQNVTFRCDPISEHNRLYWYRQTLGQGPEFLTYFQNEAQLEKSRLLSDRFSAERPKGSFSTLEIQRTEQGDSAMYLCASSAGQGAYAPIYFGEGSWLTVV.

The CDR3 DNA reads as TGCGCCAGCAGCCAAGAATGGGTTTCGGGGGTATCAGGAAACACCATATATTTT. Residues: CASSQEWVSGVSGNTIYF. The rearrangement uses TRBV4-1 and TRBJ1-3; maybe TRBD1 (5 bases). This CDR3 contains 18 residues. The V gene's germline CDR1 is MGHRA and CDR2 YSYEKL. Trimming left V 0 bases short and J 4 bases short, with 19 bases between.

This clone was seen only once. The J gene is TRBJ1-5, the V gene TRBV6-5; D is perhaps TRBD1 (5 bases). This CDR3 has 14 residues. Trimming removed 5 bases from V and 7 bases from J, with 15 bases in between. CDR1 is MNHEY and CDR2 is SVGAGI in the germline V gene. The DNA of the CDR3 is TGTGCCAGCAGTCGATCGGGGGGATGGCAGCCCCAGCATTTT. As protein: CASSRSGGWQPQHF.

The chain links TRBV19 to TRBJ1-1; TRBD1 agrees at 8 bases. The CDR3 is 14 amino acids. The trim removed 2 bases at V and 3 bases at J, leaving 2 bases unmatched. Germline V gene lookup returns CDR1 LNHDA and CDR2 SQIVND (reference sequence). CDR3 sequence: CASSIQGADTEAFF. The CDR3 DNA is TGTGCCAGTAGTATACAGGGGGCTGACACTGAAGCTTTCTTT. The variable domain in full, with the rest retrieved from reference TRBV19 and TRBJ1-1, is DGGITQSPKYLFRKEGQNVTLSCEQNLNHDAMYWYRQDPGQGLRLIYYSQIVNDFQKGDIAEGYSVSREKKESFPLTVTSAQKNPTAFYLCASSIQGADTEAFFGQGTRLTVV.

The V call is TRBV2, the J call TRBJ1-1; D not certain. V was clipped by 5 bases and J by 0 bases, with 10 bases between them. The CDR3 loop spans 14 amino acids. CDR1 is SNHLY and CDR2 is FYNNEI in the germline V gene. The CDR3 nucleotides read TGTGCCAGCAGTCCCCGAAGAATGAACACTGAAGCTTTCTTT. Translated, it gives CASSPRRMNTEAFF. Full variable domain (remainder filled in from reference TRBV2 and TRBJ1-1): EPEVTQTPSHQVTQMGQEVILRCVPISNHLYFYWYRQILGQKVEFLVSFYNNEISEKSEIFDDQFSVERPDGSNFTLKIRSTKLEDSAMYFCASSPRRMNTEAFFGQGTRLTVV.

The CDR3 reads CASSLGLDGNQPQHF. CDR3 coding DNA: TGCGCCAGCAGCCTAGGATTGGATGGCAATCAGCCCCAGCATTTT. The rearrangement joins TRBV4-3 to TRBJ1-5; no clear D. CDR1 LGHNA and CDR2 YSLEER come from the germline V gene. CDR3 length: 15 amino acids. Trimming stripped 4 bases from V and 2 bases from J, with 12 bases between.

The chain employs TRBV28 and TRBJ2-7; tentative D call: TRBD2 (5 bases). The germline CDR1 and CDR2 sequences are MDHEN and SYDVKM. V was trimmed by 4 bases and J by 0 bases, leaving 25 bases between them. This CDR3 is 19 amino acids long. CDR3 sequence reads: CASSYNPPIGSARSYEQYF. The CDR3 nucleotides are TGTGCCAGCAGTTACAATCCCCCTATCGGTAGCGCCCGCTCCTACGAGCAGTACTTC. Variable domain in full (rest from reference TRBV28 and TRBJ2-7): DVKVTQSSRYLVKRTGEKVFLECVQDMDHENMFWYRQDPGLGLRLIYFSYDVKMKEKGDIPEGYSVSREKKERFSLILESASTNQTSMYLCASSYNPPIGSARSYEQYFGPGTRLTVT.

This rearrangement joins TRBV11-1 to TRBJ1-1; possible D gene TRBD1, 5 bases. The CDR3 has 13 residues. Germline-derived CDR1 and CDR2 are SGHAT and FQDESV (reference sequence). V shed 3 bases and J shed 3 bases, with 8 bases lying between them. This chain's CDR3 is CASSLGRYTEAFF. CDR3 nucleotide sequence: TGTGCCAGCAGCTTGGGACGGTACACTGAAGCTTTCTTT.

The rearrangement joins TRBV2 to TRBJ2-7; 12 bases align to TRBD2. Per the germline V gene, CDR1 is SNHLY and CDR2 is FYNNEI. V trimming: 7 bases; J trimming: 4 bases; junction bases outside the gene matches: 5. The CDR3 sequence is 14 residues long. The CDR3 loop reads CASTLAGGYYEQYF. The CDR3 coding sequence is TGTGCCAGCACACTAGCGGGAGGTTATTACGAGCAGTACTTC.

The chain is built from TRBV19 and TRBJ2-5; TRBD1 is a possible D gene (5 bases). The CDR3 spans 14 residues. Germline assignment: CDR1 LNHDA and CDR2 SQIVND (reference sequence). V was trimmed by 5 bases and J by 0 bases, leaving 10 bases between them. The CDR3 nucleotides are TGTGCCAGTAGTCTGGCAGGGCACCAAGAGACCCAGTACTTC. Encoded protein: CASSLAGHQETQYF.

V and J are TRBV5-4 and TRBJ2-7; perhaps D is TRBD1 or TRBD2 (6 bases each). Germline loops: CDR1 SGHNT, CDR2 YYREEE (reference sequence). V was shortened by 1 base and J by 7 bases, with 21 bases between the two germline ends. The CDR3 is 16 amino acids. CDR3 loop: CASSLRIRGPMLEQYF. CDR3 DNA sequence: TGTGCCAGCAGCTTGAGGATCCGGGGGCCCATGCTGGAGCAGTACTTC.

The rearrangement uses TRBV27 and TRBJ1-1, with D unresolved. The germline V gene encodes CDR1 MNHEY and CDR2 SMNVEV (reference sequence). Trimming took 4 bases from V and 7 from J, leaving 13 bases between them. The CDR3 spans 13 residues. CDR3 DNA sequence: TGTGCCAGCAGTTCCGATTCAGCCTTTGAAGCTTTCTTT. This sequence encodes CASSSDSAFEAFF.

In DNA, the CDR3 is TGTGCCATCAGCCCGGGACAGGGATATGGCTACACCTTC. Residues: CAISPGQGYGYTF. V and J are TRBV10-3 and TRBJ1-2; 9 bases align to TRBD1. Germline V gives CDR1 ENHRY, CDR2 SYGVKD. Unmatched junction bases numbered 4, after V lost 6 bases and J lost 5 bases. The CDR3 runs 13 residues.

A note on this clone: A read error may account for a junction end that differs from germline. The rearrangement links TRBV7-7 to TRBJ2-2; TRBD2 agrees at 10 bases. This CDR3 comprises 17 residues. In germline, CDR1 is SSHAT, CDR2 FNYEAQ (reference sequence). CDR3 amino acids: CASSPSSGRARTGELFF. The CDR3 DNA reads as TGTGCTAGCAGCCCATCGAGCGGGAGGGCACGGACCGGGGAGCTGTTTTTT.

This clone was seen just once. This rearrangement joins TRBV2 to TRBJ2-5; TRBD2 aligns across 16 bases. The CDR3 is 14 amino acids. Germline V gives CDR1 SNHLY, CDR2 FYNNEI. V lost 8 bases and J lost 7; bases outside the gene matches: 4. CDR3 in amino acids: CASRGTSGGGTQYF. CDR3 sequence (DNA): TGTGCCAGCCGCGGGACTAGCGGGGGGGGGACCCAGTACTTC.

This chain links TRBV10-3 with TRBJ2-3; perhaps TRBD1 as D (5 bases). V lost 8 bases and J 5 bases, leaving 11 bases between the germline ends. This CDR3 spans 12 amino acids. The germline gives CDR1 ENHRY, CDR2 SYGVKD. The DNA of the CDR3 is TGTGCCATCGCCGCCCAGGGAGATACGCAGTATTTT. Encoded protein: CAIAAQGDTQYF.

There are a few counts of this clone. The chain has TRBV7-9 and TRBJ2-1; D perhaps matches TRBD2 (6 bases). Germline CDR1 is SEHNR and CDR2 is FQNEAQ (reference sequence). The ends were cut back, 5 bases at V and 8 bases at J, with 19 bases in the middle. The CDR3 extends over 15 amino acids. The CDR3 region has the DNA TGTGCCAGCAGCCCCAGCGGGTCTAACTGGGATGAGCAGTTCTTC. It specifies CASSPSGSNWDEQFF.

DNA for the CDR3: TGCAGCGTTGAAGGGAACTATGGCTACACCTTC. Residues: CSVEGNYGYTF. The chain combines TRBV29-1 with TRBJ1-2; D gene ambiguous. CDR1 is SQVTM and CDR2 is ANQGSEA in the germline V gene. The CDR3 length is 11 residues. Trimming removed 1 base from V and 2 bases from J, with 2 bases in between.

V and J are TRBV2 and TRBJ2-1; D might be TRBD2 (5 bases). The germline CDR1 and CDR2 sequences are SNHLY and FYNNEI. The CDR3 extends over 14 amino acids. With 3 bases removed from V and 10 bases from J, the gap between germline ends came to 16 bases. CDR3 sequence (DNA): TGTGCCAGCAGTGATACGGAGGCGGTAAGCGAGCAGTTCTTC. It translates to CASSDTEAVSEQFF.

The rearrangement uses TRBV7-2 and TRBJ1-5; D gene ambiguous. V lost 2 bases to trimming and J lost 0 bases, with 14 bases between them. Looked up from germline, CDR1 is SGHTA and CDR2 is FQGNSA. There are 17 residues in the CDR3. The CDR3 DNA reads TGTGCCAGCAGCTTATATTTTCAGAGATTTAGCAATCAGCCCCAGCATTTT. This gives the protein CASSLYFQRFSNQPQHF.

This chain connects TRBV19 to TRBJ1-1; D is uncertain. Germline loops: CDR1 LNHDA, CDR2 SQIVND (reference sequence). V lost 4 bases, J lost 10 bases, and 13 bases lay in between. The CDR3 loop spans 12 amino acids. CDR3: CASSTNGRGAFF. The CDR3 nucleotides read TGTGCCAGTAGTACAAACGGCCGCGGAGCTTTCTTT.

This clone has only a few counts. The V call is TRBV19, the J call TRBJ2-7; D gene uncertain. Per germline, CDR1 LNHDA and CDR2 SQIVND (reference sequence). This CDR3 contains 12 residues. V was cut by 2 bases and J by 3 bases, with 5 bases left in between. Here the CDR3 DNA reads TGTGCCAGTAGTATAAAGGGCTACGAGCAGTACTTC. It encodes CASSIKGYEQYF.

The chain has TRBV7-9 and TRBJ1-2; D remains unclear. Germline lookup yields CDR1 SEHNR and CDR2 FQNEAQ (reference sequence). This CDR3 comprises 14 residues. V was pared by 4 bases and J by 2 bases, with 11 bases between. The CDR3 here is CASSSLTENYGYTF. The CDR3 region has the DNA TGTGCCAGCAGCTCCTTGACTGAGAACTATGGCTACACCTTC.

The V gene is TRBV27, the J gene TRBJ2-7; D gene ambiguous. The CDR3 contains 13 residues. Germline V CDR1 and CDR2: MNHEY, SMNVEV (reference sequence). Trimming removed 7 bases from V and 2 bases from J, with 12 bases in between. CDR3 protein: CASTGFPTYEQYF. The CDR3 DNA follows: TGTGCCAGCACTGGGTTCCCAACCTACGAGCAGTACTTC.